This T cell receptor (beta chain) is drawn from a study of blood T cell repertoires in COVID-19. Across the whole study: There were acute and convalescent COVID-19 samples, and they came from the United States, Italy and Spain. T cells, B-cell-depleted T cells, or PBMCs supplied cDNA or gDNA.

Clones were sequenced by immunoSEQ multiplex PCR, and TCRdb holds only the in-frame ones, with some missing. The sample lists a few hundred thousand clones; 85% to 90% were seen once. The CDR3 runs to 14 residues. Germline V gene data show CDR1 as LNHDA and CDR2 as SQIVND (reference sequence). The V segment lost 4 bases and the J segment 1 base; nucleotides outside the gene matches: 2. The sequencing input was PBMCs or T cells enriched from blood (not recorded which). The TCR sequence derives from a woman aged 18-29 years in a cohort exposed to, infected with or recovered from COVID-19 (not recorded which). The V and J genes are TRBV19 and TRBJ1-1; 8 nucleotides line up with TRBD1. In DNA, the CDR3 is TGTGCCAGTAGTAGACAGGGGACGAACACTGAAGCTTTCTTT. This codes for CASSRQGTNTEAFF.